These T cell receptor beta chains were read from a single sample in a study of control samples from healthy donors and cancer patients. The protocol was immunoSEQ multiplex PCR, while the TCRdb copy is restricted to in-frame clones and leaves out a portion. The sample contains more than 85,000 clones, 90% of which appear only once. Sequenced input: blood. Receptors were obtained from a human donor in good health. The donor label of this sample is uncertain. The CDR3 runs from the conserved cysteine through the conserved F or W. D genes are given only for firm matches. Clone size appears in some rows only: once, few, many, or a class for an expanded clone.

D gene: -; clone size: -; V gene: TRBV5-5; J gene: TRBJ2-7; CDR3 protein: CASSSFNRGRNEQYF; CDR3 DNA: TGTGCCAGCAGCTCGTTCAATCGTGGGCGTAACGAGCAGTACTTC
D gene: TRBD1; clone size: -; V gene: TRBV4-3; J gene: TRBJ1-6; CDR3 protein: CASRDTGRDRINSPLHF; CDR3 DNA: TGCGCCAGCAGAGATACAGGACGGGACAGAATAAATTCACCCCTCCACTTT
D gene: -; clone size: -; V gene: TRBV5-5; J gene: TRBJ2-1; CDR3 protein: CASSLNSYEQFF; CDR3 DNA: TGTGCCAGCAGCTTGAATAGCTATGAGCAGTTCTTC
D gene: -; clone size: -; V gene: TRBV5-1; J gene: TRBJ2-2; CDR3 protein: CASSLTTNTGELFF; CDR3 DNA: TGCGCCAGCAGCTTGACGACGAACACCGGGGAGCTGTTTTTT
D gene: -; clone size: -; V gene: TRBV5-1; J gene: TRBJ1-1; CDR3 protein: CASSKSPRRSTEAFF; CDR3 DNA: TGCGCCAGCAGCAAAAGCCCCCGAAGGAGCACTGAAGCTTTCTTT
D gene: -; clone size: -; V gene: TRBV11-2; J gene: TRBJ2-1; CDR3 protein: CASSAGQAFGDEQFF; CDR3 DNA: TGTGCCAGCAGCGCCGGTCAGGCATTCGGCGATGAGCAGTTCTTC
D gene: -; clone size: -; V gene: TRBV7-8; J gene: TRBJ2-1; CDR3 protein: CASSLATQGHEQFF; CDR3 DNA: TGTGCCAGCAGCTTAGCGACTCAGGGCCATGAGCAGTTCTTC
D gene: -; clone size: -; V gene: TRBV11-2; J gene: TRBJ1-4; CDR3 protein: CASSPRRGANEKLFF; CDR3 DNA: TGTGCCAGCAGCCCTAGAAGGGGGGCTAATGAAAAACTGTTTTTT
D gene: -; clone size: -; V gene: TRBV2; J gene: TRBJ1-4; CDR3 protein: CASRDGGSKLFF; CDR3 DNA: TGTGCCAGCCGGGACGGGGGGTCAAAACTGTTTTTT
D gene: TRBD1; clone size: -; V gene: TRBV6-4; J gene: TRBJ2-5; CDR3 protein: CASSDPPRDSGSRAQYF; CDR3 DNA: TGTGCCAGCAGTGACCCACCCCGGGACAGCGGATCACGGGCCCAGTACTTC
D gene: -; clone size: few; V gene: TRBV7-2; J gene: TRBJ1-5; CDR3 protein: CASAAGGNQPQHF; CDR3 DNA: TGTGCCTCGGCCGCGGGGGGCAATCAGCCCCAGCATTTT